This T cell receptor beta chain was recorded in a study of blood T cell repertoires in COVID-19. Study context: T cells, B-cell-depleted T cells, or PBMCs supplied cDNA or gDNA.

Trimming removed 7 bases from V and 4 bases from J, with 16 bases in between. The CDR3 is 14 residues long. Germline assignment: CDR1 SNHLY and CDR2 FYNNEI. In the original workflow: Reference gene primers were amplified, and this amplification served to estimate nucleated cell counts. Only in-frame clones appear in the TCRdb table, and some are missing; sequencing was by immunoSEQ multiplex PCR. V, J and clone size reflect that table, while D and trimming were determined from the DNA. Among about 210,000 clones listed, around 85% were seen once. V usage is TRBV2 and J usage is TRBJ1-2; possible D gene TRBD1, 5 bases. This receptor was obtained from a man aged 40-49 years with acute or convalescent COVID-19. Sequenced input: peripheral blood. Written as DNA, the CDR3 is TGTGCCAGCACCCCACTGGGGCAGATCTATGGCTACACCTTC. It translates to CASTPLGQIYGYTF.